This entry lists 6 T cell receptor beta chains sequenced from one sample in a study of vaccination effects on CD4 cells after COVID-19. TCRdb's table, derived via immunoSEQ multiplex PCR, lists solely in-frame clones and lacks some. The data show under 70,000 clones, less than 80% seen once. Antigen-specific CD4+ T cells were first expanded with viral peptide pools by the ViraFEST assay and only then sequenced. Scientists isolated CD4+ T cells after a roughly ten-day culture period ended. According to the study, vaccine recipients showed no prior SARS-CoV-2 infection and negative nucleocapsid antibodies. Their antigen targets remain unknown. The source was CD4+ T cells from PBMCs cultured with HCoV-OC43 spike peptides, collected before COVID-19 vaccination. Subset denoted: HCoV-OC43 spike overlapping peptide pool stimulation. The receptors derive from a human donor who received a COVID-19 vaccine.

This chain links TRBV10-2 with TRBJ1-1, with 7 bases matching TRBD1. The CDR3 is 14 amino acids. The trim removed 6 bases at V and 4 bases at J, leaving 8 bases unmatched. CDR1 and CDR2 from the germline V gene are WSHSY and SAAADI. The DNA of the CDR3 is TGCGCCAGCAGGGCGACAGGGTTGGTCACTGAAGCTTTCTTT. Amino acid sequence: CASRATGLVTEAFF.

The chain has TRBV7-3 and TRBJ2-2, with D perhaps TRBD1 (5 bases). This CDR3 spans 14 amino acids. The V gene lost 4 bases and the J gene lost 6 bases, with 12 bases spanning the gap. The V gene's germline CDR1 is SGHTA and CDR2 FQGTGA. Written as DNA, the CDR3 is TGTGCCAGCAGCTCAGGGCCGATGTCCGGGGAGCTGTTTTTT. This encodes CASSSGPMSGELFF. Full variable domain (outside the CDR3, taken from reference TRBV7-3 and TRBJ2-2): GAGVSQTPSNKVTEKGKYVELRCDPISGHTALYWYRQSLGQGPEFLIYFQGTGAADDSGLPNDRFFAVRPEGSVSTLKIQRTERGDSAVYLCASSSGPMSGELFFGEGSRLTVL.

The CDR3 here is CASSLPGADNTEAFF. Here the CDR3 DNA reads TGTGCCAGCAGTCTCCCTGGGGCAGATAACACTGAAGCTTTCTTT. The chain couples TRBV5-4 to TRBJ1-1, with D possibly being TRBD1 (5 bases). This CDR3 spans 15 amino acids. V lost 5 bases to trimming and J lost 2 bases, with 16 bases between them. Per germline, CDR1 SGHNT and CDR2 YYREEE (reference sequence).

J is TRBJ2-4 and V is TRBV19; D unresolved. V was clipped by 5 bases and J by 6 bases, with 8 bases between them. CDR1 and CDR2 (germline): LNHDA, SQIVND (reference sequence). This CDR3 spans 12 amino acids. The CDR3 DNA follows: TGTGCCAGTAGTTACATCGGAAACATTCAGTACTTC. Translating gives CASSYIGNIQYF.

This clone was counted a single time. This chain uses TRBV7-3 with TRBJ2-5; TRBD2 matches 9 bases. V lost 0 bases and J lost 5; bases outside the gene matches: 7. The CDR3 is 16 amino acids. Germline assignment: CDR1 SGHTA and CDR2 FQGTGA. CDR3 in amino acids: CASSLTTASGAETQYF. As DNA, the CDR3 is TGTGCCAGCAGCTTAACGACGGCTAGCGGGGCGGAGACCCAGTACTTC.

The chain carries TRBV18 and TRBJ2-3; 8 nucleotides agree with TRBD1. This CDR3 is built from 15 residues. The germline CDR1 and CDR2 sequences are KGHSH and LQKENI. Unmatched junction bases numbered 9, after V lost 5 bases and J lost 5 bases. The CDR3 DNA sequence: TGTGCCAGCTCAGAGGACAGGGTTGGGAGAGATACGCAGTATTTT. This sequence encodes CASSEDRVGRDTQYF.